This T cell receptor beta chain appears in the sequencing data of a study of T cell responses to AZD1222 COVID-19 vaccine. The count of this clone is one. V lost 0 bases, J lost 4 bases, and 9 bases lay in between. Germline loops: CDR1 GTSNPN, CDR2 SVGIG (reference sequence). The CDR3 runs to 13 residues. Measured with immunoSEQ multiplex PCR; TCRdb has only the in-frame clones, and not every one. Of roughly 160,000 clones in the sample, over 85% were seen once. The specimen comprised peripheral blood, sampled on day 0 of AZD1222 vaccination. The V and J genes are TRBV30 and TRBJ2-5; no clear D gene. The TCR comes from an adult in good health. The CDR3 reads CAWSVPGRETQYF. As DNA, the CDR3 is TGTGCCTGGAGTGTACCCGGCAGAGAGACCCAGTACTTC.